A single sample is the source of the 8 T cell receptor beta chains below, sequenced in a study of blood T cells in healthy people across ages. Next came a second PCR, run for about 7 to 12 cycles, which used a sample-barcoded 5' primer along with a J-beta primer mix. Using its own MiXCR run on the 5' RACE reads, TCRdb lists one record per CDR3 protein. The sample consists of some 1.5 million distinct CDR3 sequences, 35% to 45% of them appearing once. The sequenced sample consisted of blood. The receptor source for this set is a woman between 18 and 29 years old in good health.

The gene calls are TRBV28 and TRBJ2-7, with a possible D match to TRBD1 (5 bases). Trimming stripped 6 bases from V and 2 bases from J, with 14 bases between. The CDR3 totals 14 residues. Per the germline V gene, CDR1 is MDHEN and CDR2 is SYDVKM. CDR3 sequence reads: CASRLLGPAYEQYF. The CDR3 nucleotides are TGTGCCAGCAGATTACTGGGGCCTGCCTACGAGCAGTACTTC.

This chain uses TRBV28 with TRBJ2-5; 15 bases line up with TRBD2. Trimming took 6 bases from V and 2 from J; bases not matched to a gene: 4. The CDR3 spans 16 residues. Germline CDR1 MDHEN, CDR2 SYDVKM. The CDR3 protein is CASSTGTSGRQETQYF. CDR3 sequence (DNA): TGTGCCAGCAGCACTGGGACTAGCGGGAGGCAAGAGACCCAGTACTTC.

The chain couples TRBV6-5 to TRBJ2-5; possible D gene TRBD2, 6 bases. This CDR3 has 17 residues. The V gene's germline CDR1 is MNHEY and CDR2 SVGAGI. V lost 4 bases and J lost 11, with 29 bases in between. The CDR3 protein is CASSSFLRASVSNEQYF. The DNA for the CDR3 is TGTGCCAGCAGTTCCTTCCTTAGAGCTAGCGTCTCCAATGAGCAGTACTTC.

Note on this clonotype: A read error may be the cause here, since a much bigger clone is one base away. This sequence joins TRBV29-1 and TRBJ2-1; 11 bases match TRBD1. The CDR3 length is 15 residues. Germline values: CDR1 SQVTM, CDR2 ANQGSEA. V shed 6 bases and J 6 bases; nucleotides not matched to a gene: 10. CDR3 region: CSVRADRGLSNEQFF. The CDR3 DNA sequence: TGCAGCGTCCGAGCGGACAGGGGGCTAAGCAATGAGCAGTTCTTC.

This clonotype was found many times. CDR3 region: CASSPFGGNQPQHF. The CDR3 region has the DNA TGTGCCAGCAGCCCTTTCGGCGGCAATCAGCCCCAGCATTTT. J is TRBJ1-5 and V is TRBV12-3 or TRBV12-4, with D uncertain. CDR3 length: 14 residues. The V and J ends lost 6 bases and 2 bases respectively, with 11 bases between them.

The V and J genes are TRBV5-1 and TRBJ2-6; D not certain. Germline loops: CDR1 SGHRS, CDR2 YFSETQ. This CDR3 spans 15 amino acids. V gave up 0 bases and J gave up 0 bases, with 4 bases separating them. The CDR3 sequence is CASSLGNSGANVLTF. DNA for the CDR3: TGCGCCAGCAGCTTGGGAAACTCTGGGGCCAACGTCCTGACTTTC.

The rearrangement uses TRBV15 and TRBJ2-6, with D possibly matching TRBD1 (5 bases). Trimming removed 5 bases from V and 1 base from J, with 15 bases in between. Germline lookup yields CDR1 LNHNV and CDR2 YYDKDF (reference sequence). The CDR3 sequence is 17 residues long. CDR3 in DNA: TGTGCCACCAGCGACCACAGGATTAAGTCTGGGGCCAACGTCCTGACTTTC. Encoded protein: CATSDHRIKSGANVLTF.

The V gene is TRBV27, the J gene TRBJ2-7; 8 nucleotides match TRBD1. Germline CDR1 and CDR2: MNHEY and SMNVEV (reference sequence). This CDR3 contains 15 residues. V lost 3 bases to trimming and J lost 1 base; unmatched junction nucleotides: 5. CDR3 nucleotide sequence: TGTGCCAGCAGTTTCGGACAGGGCATTTCCTACGAGCAGTACTTC. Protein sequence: CASSFGQGISYEQYF.